This T cell receptor beta chain was obtained from a study of T cell repertoires in cytomegalovirus infection. Study context: Based on public TCR beta signatures, there were indications of CMV infection and of a matching HLA type. Whole-study results and caveats: Totalled public TCR beta family frequency picked out people who carried CMV plus the relevant HLA. Ex vivo, HLA-C-restricted CMV-specific TCR beta clonotypes prevailed over the rest of the response.

Germline CDR1 reads SGHTA; CDR2 reads FQGNSA. The CDR3 is 14 amino acids. TCRdb redid the calling of the reads with MiXCR, one entry per CDR3 protein. The sample lists around 750,000 distinct CDR3 sequences, about 31% seen once, with 9.5% to 15% in the top ten. Remarks on this clonotype: Its antigen is unidentified. Since a much larger clone is just one base distant, this may be a read error.

This specimen was cultured CD8+ T cells from PBMCs, taken from culture after CMV antigen stimulation. The TCR originated in a human donor in good health (CMV status not recorded). Some clones in this sample may be carry-over from other donors' samples. The chain recombines TRBV7-2 with TRBJ2-7; a possible D gene is TRBD2 (6 bases). The CDR3 protein is CASSLGLTTYERYF. The CDR3 region has the DNA TGTGCCAGCAGCCTCGGACTAACCACCTACGAGCGGTACTTC.